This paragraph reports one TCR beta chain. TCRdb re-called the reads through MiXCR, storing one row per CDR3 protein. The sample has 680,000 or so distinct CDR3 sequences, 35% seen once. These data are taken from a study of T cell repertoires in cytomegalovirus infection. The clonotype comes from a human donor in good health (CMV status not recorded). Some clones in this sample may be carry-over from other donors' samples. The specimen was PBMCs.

This CDR3 is CASSSQGRNYGYTF. In DNA form, the CDR3 reads TGTGCCAGTAGTTCGCAGGGGCGCAACTATGGCTACACCTTC. The rearrangement links TRBV19 to TRBJ1-2; the D gene is possibly TRBD1 (6 bases). V was pared by 5 bases and J by 2 bases, with 12 bases between. The length of the CDR3 is 14 residues. Germline CDR1 LNHDA, CDR2 SQIVND (reference sequence).